This T cell receptor beta chain was found in a study of T-cell reconstitution after alpha-beta-depleted transplantation in children. Construction of the TCRbeta library involved unique molecular identifiers. TCRdb re-called the PCR reads with MiXCR, one entry per CDR3 protein. The table records some 490,000 distinct CDR3 sequences, around 12% of them present only once. Trimming pared 3 bases from V and 4 bases from J, leaving 18 bases between. CDR3 length: 16 residues. CDR1 and CDR2 (germline): KGHDR, SFDVKD. The sample in question was PBMCs from the stem cell graft donor, obtained from the stem cell graft. The chain couples TRBV24-1 to TRBJ2-7; either TRBD1 or TRBD2 may supply D (6 bases each). This sequence was found in a human donor who donated a stem cell graft to a child with combined immunodeficiency. The CDR3 protein is CATSDPRRGPVYEQYF. The CDR3 DNA sequence: TGTGCCACCAGTGATCCCCGTCGGGGGCCAGTATACGAGCAGTACTTC.